This T cell receptor beta chain was sequenced in a study of T-cell reconstitution after alpha-beta-depleted transplantation in children. To note about this clonotype: Antigen specificity is unknown.

Regarding the study as a whole: Recipient T cells and thymic progenitors that survived gave rise to the high TCRbeta diversity observed at day 60 in some patients.

J lost 3 bases, V lost 3 bases, and 8 bases had no gene match. The CDR3 is made up of 16 amino acids. Germline V gene sequence: CDR1 SGHRS, CDR2 YFSETQ. Unique molecular identifiers were built into the TCRbeta library. From the PCR reads, TCRdb called clonotypes with MiXCR, one entry per CDR3 protein. The data show around 420,000 distinct CDR3 sequences, around 15% seen once. The chain links TRBV5-1 to TRBJ2-1, with 8 bases matching TRBD1. Sequencing was performed on PBMCs, mostly from graft donor cells, taken 360 days after TCRalphabeta/CD19-depleted stem cell transplant. The receptor was isolated from a boy in the first two years of life who had a stem cell transplant for Wiskott-Aldrich syndrome, so the T cells may come from the graft donor. The CDR3 sequence: CASSSPGQDNYNEQFF. CDR3 DNA sequence: TGCGCCAGCAGCTCTCCGGGACAGGATAACTACAATGAGCAGTTCTTC. The whole variable domain, remainder taken from reference TRBV5-1 and TRBJ2-1, is KAGVTQTPRYLIKTRGQQVTLSCSPISGHRSVSWYQQTPGQGLQFLFEYFSETQRNKGNFPGRFSGRQFSNSRSEMNVSTLELGDSALYLCASSSPGQDNYNEQFFGPGTRLTVL.